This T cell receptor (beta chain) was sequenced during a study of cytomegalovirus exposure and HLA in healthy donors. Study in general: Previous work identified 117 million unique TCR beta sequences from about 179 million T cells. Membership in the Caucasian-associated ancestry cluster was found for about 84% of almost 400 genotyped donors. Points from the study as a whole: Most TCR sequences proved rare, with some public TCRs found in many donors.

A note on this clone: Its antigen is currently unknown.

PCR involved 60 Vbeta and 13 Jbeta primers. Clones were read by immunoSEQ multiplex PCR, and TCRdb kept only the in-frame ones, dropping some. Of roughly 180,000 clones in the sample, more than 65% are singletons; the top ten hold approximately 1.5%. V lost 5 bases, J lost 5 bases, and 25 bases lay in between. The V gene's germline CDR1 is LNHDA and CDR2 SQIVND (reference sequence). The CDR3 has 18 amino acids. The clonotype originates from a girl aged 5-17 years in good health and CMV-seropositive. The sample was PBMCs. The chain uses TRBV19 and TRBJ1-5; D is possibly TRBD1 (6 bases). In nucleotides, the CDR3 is TGTGCCAGTAGTGCGGACAGACCCCTCTACCCGGGCGATCAGCCCCAGCATTTT. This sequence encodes CASSADRPLYPGDQPQHF.